This T cell receptor beta chain comes out of a study of blood T cell repertoires in COVID-19. Turning to the study itself: Acute and convalescent COVID-19 samples came from the United States, Italy and Spain.

Authors' methods: Nucleated cell counts were estimated from reference gene primer amplification. TCRdb's table, derived via immunoSEQ multiplex PCR, lists solely in-frame clones and lacks some. D and trimming come from the DNA, and the V and J calls and clone size come from that table. The data contain over 100,000 clones, over 80% of them singletons. Trimming took 3 bases from V and 5 from J; bases not matched to a gene: 11. In germline, CDR1 is MNHEY, CDR2 SMNVEV (reference sequence). The CDR3 has 18 amino acids. The clonotype was recovered from a human donor in a cohort sampled during active COVID-19. The gene calls are TRBV27 and TRBJ2-2, with 11 bases matching TRBD1. Material: peripheral blood. In DNA form, the CDR3 reads TGTGCCAGCAGTTTGATTCCGGGGAGGGACAGGGGGACCGGGGAGCTGTTTTTT. Translating it yields CASSLIPGRDRGTGELFF.